This T cell receptor beta chain was sequenced in a study of T-cell memory formation after mild COVID-19. Overall study: There were largely donor-specific TCR clusters.

About this clonotype: Its antigen is currently unknown.

Study-level points and caveats: Pre-infection memory harbored some responding clones, suggesting cross-reactive memory joined. Among contracting clones, CD4+ were mainly CM/EM and CD8+ enriched in EMRA. Contracting clones, day 15 to 85, had balanced CD4/CD8, and later expanders favored CD4+.

MiXCR, applied by TCRdb to the 5' RACE reads, yields one record per CDR3 protein. Counted here are about 300,000 distinct CDR3 sequences, roughly a fifth occurring once; the ten biggest clones make up about 21%. Germline CDR1 reads LGHDT; CDR2 reads YNNKEL (reference sequence). Trimming shortened V by 4 bases and J by 4 bases, and 15 bases separated the two germline ends. This CDR3 contains 15 residues. The sequence derives from a man younger than 30 who had mild COVID-19 (a few samples of this study predate the infection). Cell type and time point are not known. The genes are TRBV3-1 and TRBJ2-3; weak D call: TRBD2 (5 bases). The sequencing sample was made of PBMCs or a T cell subset sorted from them (not recorded which). The DNA for the CDR3 is TGTGCCAGCAGCCCCCGTGCCGGGGTCGCAGATACGCAGTATTTT. Protein product: CASSPRAGVADTQYF.